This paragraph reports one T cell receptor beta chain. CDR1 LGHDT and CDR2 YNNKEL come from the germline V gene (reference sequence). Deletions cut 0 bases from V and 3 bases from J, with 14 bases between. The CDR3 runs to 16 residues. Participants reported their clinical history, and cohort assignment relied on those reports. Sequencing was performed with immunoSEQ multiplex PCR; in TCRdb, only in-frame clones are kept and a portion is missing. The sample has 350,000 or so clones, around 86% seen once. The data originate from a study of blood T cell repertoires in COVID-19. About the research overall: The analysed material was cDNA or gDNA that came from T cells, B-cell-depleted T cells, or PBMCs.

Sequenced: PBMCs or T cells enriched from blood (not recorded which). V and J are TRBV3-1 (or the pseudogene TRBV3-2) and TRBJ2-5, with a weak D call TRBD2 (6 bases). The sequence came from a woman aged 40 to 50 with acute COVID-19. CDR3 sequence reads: CASSQETTSLKETQYF. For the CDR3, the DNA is TGTGCCAGCAGCCAAGAAACAACTAGCCTAAAAGAGACCCAGTACTTC.